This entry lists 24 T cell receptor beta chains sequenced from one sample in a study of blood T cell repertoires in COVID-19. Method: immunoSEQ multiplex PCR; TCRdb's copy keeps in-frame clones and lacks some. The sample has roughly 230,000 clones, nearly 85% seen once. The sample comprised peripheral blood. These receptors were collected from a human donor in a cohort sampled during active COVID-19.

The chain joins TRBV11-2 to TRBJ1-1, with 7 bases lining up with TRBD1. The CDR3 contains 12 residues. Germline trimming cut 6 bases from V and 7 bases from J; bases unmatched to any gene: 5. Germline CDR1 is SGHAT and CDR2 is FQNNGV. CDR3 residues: CASRYRGYEAFF. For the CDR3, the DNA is TGTGCCAGCAGATACAGGGGTTATGAAGCTTTCTTT.

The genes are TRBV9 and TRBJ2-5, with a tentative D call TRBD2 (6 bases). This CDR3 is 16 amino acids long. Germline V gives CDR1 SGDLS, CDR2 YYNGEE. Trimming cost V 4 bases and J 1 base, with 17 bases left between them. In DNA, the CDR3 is TGTGCCAGCAGCCCCGGGACTCTAAGGTCCCAAGAGACCCAGTACTTC. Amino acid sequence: CASSPGTLRSQETQYF.

The CDR3 sequence is CASSRGRNQPQHF. Written as DNA, the CDR3 is TGTGCCAGCAGCCGAGGGCGGAATCAGCCCCAGCATTTT. The genes are TRBV7-2 and TRBJ1-5, with D hard to call. Trimming removed 5 bases at V and 4 bases at J, with 9 bases between. CDR1 and CDR2 from the germline V gene are SGHTA and FQGNSA. This CDR3 contains 13 residues.

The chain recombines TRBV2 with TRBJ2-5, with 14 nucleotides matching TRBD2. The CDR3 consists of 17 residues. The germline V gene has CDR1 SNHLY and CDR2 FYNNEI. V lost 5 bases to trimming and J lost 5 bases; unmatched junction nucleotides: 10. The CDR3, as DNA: TGTGCCAGCAGTCCCGGGACTAGCGGGGGCCCCAGGGAGACCCAGTACTTC. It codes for CASSPGTSGGPRETQYF. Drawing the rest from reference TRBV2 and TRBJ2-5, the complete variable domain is EPEVTQTPSHQVTQMGQEVILRCVPISNHLYFYWYRQILGQKVEFLVSFYNNEISEKSEIFDDQFSVERPDGSNFTLKIRSTKLEDSAMYFCASSPGTSGGPRETQYFGPGTRLLVL.

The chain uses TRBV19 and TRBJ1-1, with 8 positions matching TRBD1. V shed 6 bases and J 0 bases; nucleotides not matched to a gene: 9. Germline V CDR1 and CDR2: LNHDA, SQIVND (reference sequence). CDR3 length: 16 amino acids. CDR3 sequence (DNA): TGTGCCAGTAGGGAGCCAGGGGGCGCATTGAACACTGAAGCTTTCTTT. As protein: CASREPGGALNTEAFF.

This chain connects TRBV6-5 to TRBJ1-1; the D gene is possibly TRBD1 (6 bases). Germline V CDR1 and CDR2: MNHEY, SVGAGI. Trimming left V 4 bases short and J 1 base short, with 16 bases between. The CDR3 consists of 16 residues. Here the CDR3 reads CASSSLIRQENTEAFF. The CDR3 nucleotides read TGTGCCAGCAGTTCCCTCATCCGACAGGAGAACACTGAAGCTTTCTTT.

CDR3 residues: CASSLGTSGGETQYF. DNA of the CDR3: TGTGCCAGCAGCTTGGGTACTAGCGGGGGAGAGACCCAGTACTTC. This rearrangement joins TRBV7-2 to TRBJ2-5; 11 nucleotides agree with TRBD2. CDR1 is SGHTA, CDR2 FQGNSA, per germline. The J segment lost 4 bases and the V segment lost 3 bases, leaving 4 bases of the junction unmatched. The CDR3 loop spans 15 amino acids.

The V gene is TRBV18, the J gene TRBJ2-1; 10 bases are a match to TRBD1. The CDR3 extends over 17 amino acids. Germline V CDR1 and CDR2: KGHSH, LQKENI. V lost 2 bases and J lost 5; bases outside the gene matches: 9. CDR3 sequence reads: CASSPKLDRGTDNEQFF. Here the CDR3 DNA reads TGTGCCAGCTCACCAAAACTGGACAGGGGGACGGACAATGAGCAGTTCTTC. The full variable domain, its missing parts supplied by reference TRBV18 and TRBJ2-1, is NAGVMQNPRHLVRRRGQEARLRCSPMKGHSHVYWYRQLPEEGLKFMVYLQKENIIDESGMPKERFSAEFPKEGPSILRIQQVVRGDSAAYFCASSPKLDRGTDNEQFFGPGTRLTVL.

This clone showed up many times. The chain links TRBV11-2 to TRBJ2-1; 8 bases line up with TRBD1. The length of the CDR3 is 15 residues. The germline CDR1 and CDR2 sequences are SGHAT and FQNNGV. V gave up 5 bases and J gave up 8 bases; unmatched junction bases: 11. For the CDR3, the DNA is TGTGCCAGCAGCCACCCGGGACAGGTCGCGGATGAGCAGTTCTTC. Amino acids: CASSHPGQVADEQFF.

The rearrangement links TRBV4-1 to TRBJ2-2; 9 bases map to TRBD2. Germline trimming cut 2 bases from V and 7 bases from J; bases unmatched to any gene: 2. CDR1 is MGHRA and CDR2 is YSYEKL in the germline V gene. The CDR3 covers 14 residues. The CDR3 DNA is TGCGCCAGCAGCCAAAGCGGGGGGCTCGGGGAGCTGTTTTTT. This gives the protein CASSQSGGLGELFF.

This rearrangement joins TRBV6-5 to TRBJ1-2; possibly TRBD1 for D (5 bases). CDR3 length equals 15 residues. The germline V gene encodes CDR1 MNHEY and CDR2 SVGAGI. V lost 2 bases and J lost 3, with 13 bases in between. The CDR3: CASSYRGRSDYGYTF. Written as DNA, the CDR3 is TGTGCCAGCAGTTACAGGGGCCGGAGCGACTATGGCTACACCTTC.

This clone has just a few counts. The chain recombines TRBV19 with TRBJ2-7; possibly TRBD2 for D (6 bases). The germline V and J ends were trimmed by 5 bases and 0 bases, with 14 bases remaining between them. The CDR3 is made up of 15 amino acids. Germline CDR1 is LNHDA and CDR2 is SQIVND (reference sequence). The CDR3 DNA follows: TGTGCCAGTAGTCCGGCGGGACCCCGCTCCTACGAGCAGTACTTC. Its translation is CASSPAGPRSYEQYF.

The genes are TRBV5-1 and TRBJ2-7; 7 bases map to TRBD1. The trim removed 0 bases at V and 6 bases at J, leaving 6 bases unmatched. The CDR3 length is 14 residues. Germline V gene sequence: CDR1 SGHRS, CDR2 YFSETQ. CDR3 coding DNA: TGCGCCAGCAGCTTGGGACAGGGTTTACTCGAGCAGTACTTC. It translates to CASSLGQGLLEQYF.

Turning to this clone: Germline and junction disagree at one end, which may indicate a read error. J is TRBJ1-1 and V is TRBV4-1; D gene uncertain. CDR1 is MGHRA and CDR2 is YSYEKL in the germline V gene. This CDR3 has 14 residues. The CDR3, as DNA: TGCACCAGCAGCCAGGCCGACACGAACACTGAAGCTTTCTTT. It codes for CTSSQADTNTEAFF.

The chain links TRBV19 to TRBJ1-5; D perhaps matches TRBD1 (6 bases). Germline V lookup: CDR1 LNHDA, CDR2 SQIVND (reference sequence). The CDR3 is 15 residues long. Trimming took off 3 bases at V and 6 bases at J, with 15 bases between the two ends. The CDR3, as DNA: TGTGCCAGTAGTATTTTCGGGGGCGGGAGTCAGCCCCAGCATTTT. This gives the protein CASSIFGGGSQPQHF.

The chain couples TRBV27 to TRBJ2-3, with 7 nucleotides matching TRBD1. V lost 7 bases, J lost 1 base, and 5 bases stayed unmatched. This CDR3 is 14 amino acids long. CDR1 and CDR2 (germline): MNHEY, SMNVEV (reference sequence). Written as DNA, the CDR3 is TGTGCCAGCACTTCAGGACAGGGCACAGATACGCAGTATTTT. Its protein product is CASTSGQGTDTQYF.

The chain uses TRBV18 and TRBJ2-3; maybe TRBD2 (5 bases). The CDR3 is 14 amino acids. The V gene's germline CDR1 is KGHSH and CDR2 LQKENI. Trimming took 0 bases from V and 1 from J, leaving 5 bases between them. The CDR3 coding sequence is TGTGCCAGCTCACCACCGGAGGGCACAGATACGCAGTATTTT. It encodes CASSPPEGTDTQYF.

The CDR3 region has the DNA TGTGCCAGCAGTGAAGGAGGTTACGAGCAGTACTTC. This sequence encodes CASSEGGYEQYF. The V gene is TRBV25-1, the J gene TRBJ2-7, with a possible D match to TRBD2 (5 bases). The V and J ends lost 2 bases and 4 bases respectively, with 6 bases between them. CDR1 is MGHDK, CDR2 SYGVNS, per germline. This CDR3 has 12 amino acids.

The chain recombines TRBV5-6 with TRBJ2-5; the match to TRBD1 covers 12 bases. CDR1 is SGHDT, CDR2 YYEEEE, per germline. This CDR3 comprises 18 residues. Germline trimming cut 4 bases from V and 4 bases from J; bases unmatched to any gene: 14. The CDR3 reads CASSPGTGGTRFGETQYF. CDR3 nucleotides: TGTGCCAGCAGCCCCGGGACAGGGGGCACACGGTTTGGAGAGACCCAGTACTTC.

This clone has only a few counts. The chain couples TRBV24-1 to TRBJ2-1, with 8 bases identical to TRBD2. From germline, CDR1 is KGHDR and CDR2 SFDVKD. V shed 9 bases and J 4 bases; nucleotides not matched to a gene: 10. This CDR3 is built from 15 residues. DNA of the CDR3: TGTGCCACCGGACTCCCGGGACTAGGTTACAATGAGCAGTTCTTC. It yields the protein CATGLPGLGYNEQFF.

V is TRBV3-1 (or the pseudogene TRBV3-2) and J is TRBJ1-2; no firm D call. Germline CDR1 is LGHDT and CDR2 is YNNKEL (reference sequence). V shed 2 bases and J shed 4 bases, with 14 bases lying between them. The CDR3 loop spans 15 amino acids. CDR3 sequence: CASSQRVGVSYGYTF. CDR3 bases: TGTGCCAGCAGCCAACGTGTCGGGGTTAGCTATGGCTACACCTTC.

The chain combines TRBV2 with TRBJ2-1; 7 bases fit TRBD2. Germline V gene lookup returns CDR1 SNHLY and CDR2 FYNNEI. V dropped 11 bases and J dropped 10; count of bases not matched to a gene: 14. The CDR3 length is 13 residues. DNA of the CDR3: TGTGCCTCCCGAGCGGGAAACAGCGGGGAGCAGTTCTTC. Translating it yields CASRAGNSGEQFF. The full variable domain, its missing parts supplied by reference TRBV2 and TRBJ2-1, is EPEVTQTPSHQVTQMGQEVILRCVPISNHLYFYWYRQILGQKVEFLVSFYNNEISEKSEIFDDQFSVERPDGSNFTLKIRSTKLEDSAMYFCASRAGNSGEQFFGPGTRLTVL.

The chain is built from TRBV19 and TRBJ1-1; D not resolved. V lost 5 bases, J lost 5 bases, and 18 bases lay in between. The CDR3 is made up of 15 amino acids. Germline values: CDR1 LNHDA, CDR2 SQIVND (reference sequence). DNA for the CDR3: TGTGCCAGTAGTGCTATCTCAGGAGCGGGGACTGAAGCTTTCTTT. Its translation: CASSAISGAGTEAFF.

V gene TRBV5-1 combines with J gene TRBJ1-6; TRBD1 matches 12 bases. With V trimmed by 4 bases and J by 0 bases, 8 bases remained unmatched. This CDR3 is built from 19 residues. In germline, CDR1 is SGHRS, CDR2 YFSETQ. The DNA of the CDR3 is TGCGCCAGCAGCCCCGGGACAGGGGGCGGTTTCTCCTATAATTCACCCCTCCACTTT. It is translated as CASSPGTGGGFSYNSPLHF.